The clone carrying this TCR beta chain showed up just a few times. A second about 6 to 12 cycle PCR used barcoded and J-beta primers. Carrying 12 random nucleotides, a template-switch adaptor labeled each individual cDNA molecule. MiXCR, applied by TCRdb to the 5' RACE reads, yields one record per CDR3 protein. Of some 800,000 distinct CDR3 sequences in the sample, under 55% were seen once. This CDR3 spans 14 amino acids. Germline V gene data show CDR1 as SGHDT and CDR2 as YYEEEE. J lost 4 bases, V lost 2 bases, and 3 bases had no gene match. This specimen comes from a study of blood T cells in healthy people across ages.

The receptor was isolated from a man aged 60 to 75 in good health. The genes are TRBV5-6 and TRBJ2-5, with TRBD1 identical over 9 bases. The specimen was blood. The CDR3 DNA reads as TGTGCCAGCAGCTTACAGGGGGCAACAGAGACCCAGTACTTC. It codes for CASSLQGATETQYF.